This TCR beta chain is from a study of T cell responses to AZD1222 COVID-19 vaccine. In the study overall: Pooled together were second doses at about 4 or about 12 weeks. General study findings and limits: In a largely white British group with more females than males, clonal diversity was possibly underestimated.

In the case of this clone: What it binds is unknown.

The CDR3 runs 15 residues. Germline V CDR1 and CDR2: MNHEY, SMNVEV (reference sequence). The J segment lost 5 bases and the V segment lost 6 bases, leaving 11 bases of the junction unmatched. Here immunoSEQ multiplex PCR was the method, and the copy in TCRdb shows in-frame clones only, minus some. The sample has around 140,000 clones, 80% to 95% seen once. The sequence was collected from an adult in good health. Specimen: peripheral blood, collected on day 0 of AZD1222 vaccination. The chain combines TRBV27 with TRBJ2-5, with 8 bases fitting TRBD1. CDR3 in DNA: TGTGCCAGCAGCCTGACAGGGGCAATTAGGGAGACCCAGTACTTC. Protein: CASSLTGAIRETQYF.